This T cell receptor (beta chain) appears in the sequencing data of a study of shared clonotypes between healthy human individuals. This clone was seen more than once but under ten times. The antigen remains undetermined. Points from the study as a whole: Donor scarcity curtailed the genetic and exposure-history diversity represented herein.

The authors' processing: Junction-only immunoSEQ data arrived without quality scores, meaning filtering differed. Measured with immunoSEQ multiplex PCR; TCRdb has only the in-frame clones, and not every one. V and J calls and clone size come straight from that table; D and trimming were deduced from the DNA. The data show hundreds of thousands of clones, 70% to 80% seen once. Sequenced material: PBMCs. The sequence was collected from a woman in her thirties or forties in good health. Some clones in this sample may be carry-over from other donors' samples.

CDR3 loop: CASSIGREAGELFF. CDR3 DNA sequence: TGTGCCAGTAGTATTGGGAGGGAGGCCGGGGAGCTGTTTTTT. The chain links TRBV19 to TRBJ2-2; 7 bases are shared with TRBD2. Germline V gene sequence: CDR1 LNHDA, CDR2 SQIVND (reference sequence). V lost 3 bases to trimming and J lost 6 bases; unmatched junction nucleotides: 4. The CDR3 contains 14 residues.